Listed below are T cell receptor beta chains from one sample, sequenced in a study of shared clonotypes between healthy human individuals. Clones were read by immunoSEQ multiplex PCR, and TCRdb kept only the in-frame ones, dropping some. Here the sample spans 1,100,000 or so clones, about 84% being singletons. Sequenced input: memory CD4+ T cells from PBMCs. The receptors originated from a man aged 18-30 years in good health. Some clones in this sample may be carry-over from other donors' samples. Both conserved end residues are part of each CDR3. Each record gives: D gene, J gene, clone size, V gene, CDR3 DNA, CDR3 protein. The D gene is left open where the match is weak. Clone sizes are given selectively: once, few, many, or a class where the clone is expanded.

>-|TRBJ2-1|once|TRBV28
TGTGCCAGCATCCAAGGGGCTGTACCCTACAATGAGCAGTTCTTC
CASIQGAVPYNEQFF
>-|TRBJ1-5|once|TRBV6-6
TGTGCCAGCAGAGGGGAGGGGAATCAGCCCCAGCATTTT
CASRGEGNQPQHF
>-|TRBJ2-7|-|TRBV1
TGCACCAGCAGCTACCTGACTAGCACCATCATAGCCTACGAGCAGTACTTC
CTSSYLTSTIIAYEQYF
>-|TRBJ1-5|-|TRBV10-3
TGTGCCATCAGTGAGTCTGAAAATCAGCCCCAGCATTTT
CAISESENQPQHF
>TRBD1|TRBJ2-7|once|TRBV7-2
TGTGCCAGCAGCCTCGGACAGGGGAATGGGCAGTACTTC
CASSLGQGNGQYF
>TRBD2|TRBJ2-1|-|TRBV4-3
TGCGCCAGCAGCCGAGGACTAGCGGACTACAATGAGCAGTTCTTC
CASSRGLADYNEQFF
>-|TRBJ1-4|-|TRBV4-1
TGCGCCAGCAGCCAAGGGGGCTCCGGGACCCACTACTTT
CASSQGGSGTHYF
>-|TRBJ1-4|-|TRBV18
TGTGCCAGCTCACCAGGGGGCAGCGAAAAACTGTTTTTT
CASSPGGSEKLFF
>-|TRBJ1-4|once|TRBV6-6
TGTGCCAGCAGTTACATCCCCCTACAGGGCGAAAAACTGTTTTTT
CASSYIPLQGEKLFF
>-|TRBJ1-1|-|TRBV10-1
TGCGCCAGCCGAGAACGGTTGGACACTGAAGCTTTCTTT
CASRERLDTEAFF
>TRBD1|TRBJ1-2|many|TRBV5-4
TGTGCCAGCAGCATACAGGGGGCGGTCTATGGCTACACCTTC
CASSIQGAVYGYTF
>-|TRBJ2-3|once|TRBV7-9
TGTGCCAGCCACCTACCTGGGACAGATACGCAGTATTTT
CASHLPGTDTQYF
>-|TRBJ2-7|-|TRBV27
TGTGCCAGCACCACAATCGACACGAAACCCCACGAGCAGTACTTC
CASTTIDTKPHEQYF
>-|TRBJ1-1|-|TRBV9
TGTGCCAGCAGCCCAGCAGCCATGAACACTGAAGCTTTCTTT
CASSPAAMNTEAFF
>TRBD1|TRBJ2-1|-|TRBV5-1
TGCGCCAGCAGCACCGGACAGGGGGTGGGGAATGAGCAGTTCTTC
CASSTGQGVGNEQFF
>-|TRBJ2-3|-|TRBV7-2
TGTGCCAGCAGTTCTATGCAGGGGTTGACGCAGTATTTT
CASSSMQGLTQYF
>-|TRBJ2-1|-|TRBV28
TGTGCCAGCACGCTTCCCGGAGCGGTCAGGCGCAATGAGCAGTTCTTC
CASTLPGAVRRNEQFF
>-|TRBJ1-4|-|TRBV11-2
TGTGCCAGCAGCCCCCTGGCCGGAGCTAATGAAAAACTGTTTTTT
CASSPLAGANEKLFF
>-|TRBJ2-2|-|TRBV5-1
TGCGCCAGCAGCTCCACCGGAGGCGGGAACACCGGGGAGCTGTTTTTT
CASSSTGGGNTGELFF
>-|TRBJ2-4|-|TRBV5-6
TGTGCCAGCAGCCCCAGGGGCAGTGAAAACATTCAGTACTTC
CASSPRGSENIQYF
>-|TRBJ2-3|-|TRBV27
TGTGCCAGCAGCTCCCGGTCCCCGACCGCGGCGCAGTATTTT
CASSSRSPTAAQYF
>TRBD1|TRBJ1-2|-|TRBV5-1
TGCGCCAGCAGCGAAGGGACAGGGGATGGCTACACCTTC
CASSEGTGDGYTF
>TRBD1|TRBJ1-5|-|TRBV30
TGTGCTTGGAGTGTCGGCAGGGGGTACAATCAGCCCCAGCATTTT
CAWSVGRGYNQPQHF
>TRBD1|TRBJ2-3|-|TRBV7-8
TGTGCCAGCAGCTTCCGGGACAGGGGACCAGATACGCAGTATTTT
CASSFRDRGPDTQYF
>-|TRBJ1-1|-|TRBV7-9
TGTGCCAGCAGCGTGGGAACGAAGAACACTGAAGCTTTCTTT
CASSVGTKNTEAFF
>TRBD1|TRBJ1-1|few|TRBV25-1
TGTGCCAGCAGTGCGACAGGGGGCACTGAAGCTTTCTTT
CASSATGGTEAFF
>TRBD1|TRBJ2-3|-|TRBV7-3
TGTGCCAGCAGCCGGACAGGGGCGCCGACAGATACGCAGTATTTT
CASSRTGAPTDTQYF
>-|TRBJ1-1|-|TRBV19
TGTGCCAGTAGTATTAATGCCCAGGCCAAGAACACTGAAGCTTTCTTT
CASSINAQAKNTEAFF
>-|TRBJ2-7|-|TRBV7-9
TGTGCCAGCAGCTTAAGTGGCAGCTCCTACGAGCAGTACTTC
CASSLSGSSYEQYF
>-|TRBJ1-3|-|TRBV30
TGTGCCTGGGTGCTGAACTCTGGAAACACCATATATTTT
CAWVLNSGNTIYF
>TRBD1|TRBJ1-1|-|TRBV10-3
TGTGCCATCAACCGACAGGGCGCCGTGAACACTGAAGCTTTCTTT
CAINRQGAVNTEAFF
>TRBD1|TRBJ1-5|-|TRBV28
TGTGCCAGCAGTCCGGGACAGGGGGGTAATCAGCCCCAGCATTTT
CASSPGQGGNQPQHF
>-|TRBJ2-7|-|TRBV25-1
TGTGCCAGCAGTGAGCGTAGCGAGCAGTACTTC
CASSERSEQYF
>-|TRBJ2-5|-|TRBV19
TGTGCCAGTAGTAAATGGAGCCTAGAGGGGAAGACCCAGTACTTC
CASSKWSLEGKTQYF
>-|TRBJ2-1|-|TRBV18
TGTGCCAGCTCACCCCCTAGCGACAGGGAGGGAGAGCAGTTCTTC
CASSPPSDREGEQFF
>-|TRBJ2-1|few|TRBV4-1
TGCGCCAGCAGCAGGACAAACTCCTACAATGAGCAGTTCTTC
CASSRTNSYNEQFF
>-|TRBJ2-1|-|TRBV6-1
TGTGCCAGCAGTGAAATTGGACAGAGCTCCTACAATGAGCAGTTCTTC
CASSEIGQSSYNEQFF
>-|TRBJ1-4|-|TRBV13
TGTGCCAGCAGCTGGGGGGTTGAAAAACTGTTTTTT
CASSWGVEKLFF
>-|TRBJ1-2|-|TRBV30
TGTGCCTGGACCCGAGCCCGGGGATATGGCTACACCTTC
CAWTRARGYGYTF
>-|TRBJ2-5|-|TRBV19
TGTGCCAGTAGTTCAACTACCCTACAAGAGACCCAGTACTTC
CASSSTTLQETQYF
>-|TRBJ2-2|-|TRBV7-2
TGTGCCAGCAGCTTTCCCCTCATGGGCACCGGGGAGCTGTTTTTT
CASSFPLMGTGELFF
>-|TRBJ1-2|-|TRBV4-1
TGCGCCAGCAGCCCCACCGCGGCAGGGGACTATGGCTACACCTTC
CASSPTAAGDYGYTF
>TRBD1|TRBJ1-4|once|TRBV27
TGTGCCAGCAGTTTCAGGACAGGCGGGGGTGAAAAACTGTTTTTT
CASSFRTGGGEKLFF
>-|TRBJ1-5|few|TRBV7-8
TGTGCCAGCAGCCACGGTTATAGCAATCAGCCCCAGCATTTT
CASSHGYSNQPQHF
>-|TRBJ2-1|-|TRBV2
TGTGCCAGCAGTGGAGGGCTACACAATGAGCAGTTCTTC
CASSGGLHNEQFF
>TRBD2|TRBJ2-1|-|TRBV7-3
TGTGCCAGCAGCTTAAACCCGACGGGAGGGGGGAACAATGAGCAGTTCTTC
CASSLNPTGGGNNEQFF
>-|TRBJ1-1|-|TRBV7-9
TGTGCCAGCAGCTTTGAGACAAAGAACACTGAAGCTTTCTTT
CASSFETKNTEAFF
>TRBD2|TRBJ2-1|-|TRBV9
TGTGCCAGCAGCACCCTAGCGGGACTCCAGTTCTTC
CASSTLAGLQFF
>-|TRBJ2-1|-|TRBV7-2
TGTGCCAGCAGCCCCCAGTTCGGAGATGAGCAGTTCTTC
CASSPQFGDEQFF
>-|TRBJ1-2|-|TRBV4-2
TGTGCCAGCAGCCAAGATCGGACTCCCTATGGCTACACCTTC
CASSQDRTPYGYTF
>TRBD1|TRBJ2-7|-|TRBV5-4
TGTGCCAGCAGCTGGGAACAGGGGGTAACCTACGAGCAGTACTTC
CASSWEQGVTYEQYF
>-|TRBJ2-5|-|TRBV18
TGTGCCAGCTCACCAGGGATTATCGAGACCCAGTACTTC
CASSPGIIETQYF
>TRBD1|TRBJ1-3|-|TRBV7-6
TGTGCCAGCAGCTTGGGGACAGTCTCTGGAAACACCATATATTTT
CASSLGTVSGNTIYF
>-|TRBJ2-1|-|TRBV5-1
TGCGCCAGCAGCTTTTCTCCGGCACCCTCCTACAATGAGCAGTTCTTC
CASSFSPAPSYNEQFF
>-|TRBJ2-7|-|TRBV5-1
TGCGCCAGCAGCCCTCAGAGCTACGAGCAGTACTTC
CASSPQSYEQYF